This T cell receptor beta chain was identified during a study of cytomegalovirus exposure and HLA in healthy donors. Study-wide points: As was reported, the HLA-A and HLA-B alleles of most subjects were accurately predicted from TCR beta sequences.

The primer mix had 60 Vbeta and 13 Jbeta primers. Here immunoSEQ multiplex PCR was the method, and the copy in TCRdb shows in-frame clones only, minus some. The sample consists of some 130,000 clones, roughly 73% of them appearing once. Germline assignment: CDR1 SGHRS and CDR2 YFSETQ. V lost 0 bases to trimming and J lost 5 bases; unmatched junction nucleotides: 4. The CDR3 sequence is 14 residues long. This clone showed up just a few times. The antigen remains unidentified. The sequencing sample was made of PBMCs. The origin of this receptor is a male donor in good health and CMV-seronegative. V and J are TRBV5-1 and TRBJ2-7; 8 bases line up with TRBD1. The CDR3 sequence is CASSLGQGIHEQYF. The CDR3 DNA follows: TGCGCCAGCAGCTTGGGACAGGGGATCCACGAGCAGTACTTC.